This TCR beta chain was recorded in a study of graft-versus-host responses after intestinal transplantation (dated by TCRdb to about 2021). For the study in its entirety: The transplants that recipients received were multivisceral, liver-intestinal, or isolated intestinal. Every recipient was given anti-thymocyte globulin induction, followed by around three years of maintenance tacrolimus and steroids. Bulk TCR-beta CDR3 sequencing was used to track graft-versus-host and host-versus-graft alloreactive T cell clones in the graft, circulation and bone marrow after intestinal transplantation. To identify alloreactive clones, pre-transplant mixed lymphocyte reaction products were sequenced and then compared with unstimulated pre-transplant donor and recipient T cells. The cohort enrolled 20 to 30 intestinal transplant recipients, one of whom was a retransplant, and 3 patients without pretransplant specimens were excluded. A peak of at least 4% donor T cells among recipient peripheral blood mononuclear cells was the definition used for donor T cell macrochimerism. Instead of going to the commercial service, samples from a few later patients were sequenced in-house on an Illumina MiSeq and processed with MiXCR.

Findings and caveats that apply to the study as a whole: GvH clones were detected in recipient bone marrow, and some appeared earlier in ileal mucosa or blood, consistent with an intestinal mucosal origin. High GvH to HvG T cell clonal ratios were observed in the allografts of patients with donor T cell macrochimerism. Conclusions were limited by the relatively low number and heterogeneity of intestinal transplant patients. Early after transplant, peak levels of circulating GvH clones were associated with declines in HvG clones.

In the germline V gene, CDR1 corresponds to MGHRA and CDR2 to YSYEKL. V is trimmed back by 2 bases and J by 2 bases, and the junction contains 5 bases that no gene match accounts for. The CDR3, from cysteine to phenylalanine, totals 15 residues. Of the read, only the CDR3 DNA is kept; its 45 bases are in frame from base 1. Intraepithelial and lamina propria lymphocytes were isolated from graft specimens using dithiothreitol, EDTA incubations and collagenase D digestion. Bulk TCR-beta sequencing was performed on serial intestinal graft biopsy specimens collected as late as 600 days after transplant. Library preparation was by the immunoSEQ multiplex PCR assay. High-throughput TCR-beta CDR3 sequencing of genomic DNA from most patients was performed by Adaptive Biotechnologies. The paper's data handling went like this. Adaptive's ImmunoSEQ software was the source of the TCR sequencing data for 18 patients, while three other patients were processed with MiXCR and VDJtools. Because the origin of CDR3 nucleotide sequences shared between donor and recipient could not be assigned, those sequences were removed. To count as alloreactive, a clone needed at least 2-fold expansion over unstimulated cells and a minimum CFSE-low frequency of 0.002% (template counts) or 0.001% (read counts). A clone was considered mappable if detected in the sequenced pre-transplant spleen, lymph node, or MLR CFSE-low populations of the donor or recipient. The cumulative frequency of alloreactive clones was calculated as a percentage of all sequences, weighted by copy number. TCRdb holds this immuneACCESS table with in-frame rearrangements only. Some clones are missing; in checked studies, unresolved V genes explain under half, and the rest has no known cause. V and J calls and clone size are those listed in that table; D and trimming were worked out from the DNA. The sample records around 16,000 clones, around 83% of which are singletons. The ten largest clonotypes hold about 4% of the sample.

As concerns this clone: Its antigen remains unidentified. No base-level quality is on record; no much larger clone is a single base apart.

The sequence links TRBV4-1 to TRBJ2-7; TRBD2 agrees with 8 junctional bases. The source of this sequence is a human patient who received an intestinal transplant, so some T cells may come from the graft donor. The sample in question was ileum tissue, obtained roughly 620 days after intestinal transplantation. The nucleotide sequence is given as TGCGCCAGCAGCCAACCCGGACTAGCAACCTACGAGCAGTACTTC. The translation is CASSQPGLATYEQYF.